This TCR beta chain was sequenced during a study of T cells in Graves' hyperthyroidism and ophthalmopathy. General study points: A model of 13 V-J features distinguished ophthalmopathy from stable hyperthyroidism.

The germline V and J ends were trimmed by 6 bases and 5 bases, with 13 bases remaining between them. This CDR3 region has 13 residues. Amplification of TCR beta CDR3 regions was performed using RNA transcripts as template. Researchers ran a first-round RT-PCR on the TCR CDR3 using the HTBI primer set. TCRdb called the multiplex PCR reads again in MiXCR, with one record for every CDR3 protein. The sample includes around 350,000 distinct CDR3 sequences, about 19% of them seen just once. Notes on this clonotype: Its antigen is still unknown.

Sequencing was carried out using blood. The chain couples TRBV12-3 or TRBV12-4 to TRBJ2-5, with D uncertain. This TCR was sampled from a woman under 30 with Graves' hyperthyroidism. The CDR3 protein is CASSLLRWETQYF. Here the CDR3 DNA reads TGTGCCAGCAGCCTCCTGCGTTGGGAGACCCAGTACTTC.